A single sample gave rise to the 13 T cell receptor beta chains below, sequenced in a study of blood T cell repertoires in COVID-19 (dated by TCRdb to the early 2020s). Library prep was done by the immunoSEQ multiplex PCR assay. TCRdb holds this immuneACCESS table with in-frame rearrangements only. Some clones are missing; in checked studies, unresolved V genes explain under half, and the rest has no known cause. This sample gives approximately 350,000 clones in total; less than 90% of them show up just once. The top ten constitute approximately 3% of the sample. The sequenced material came from PBMCs or T cells enriched from blood (not recorded which). These receptor sequences come from a woman in her twenties or thirties who had recovered from COVID-19.

The gene calls are TRBV2 and TRBJ1-6; possible D gene TRBD1, 5 bases. Germline values: CDR1 SNHLY, CDR2 FYNNEI. The CDR3 consists of 15 residues. Trimming shortened V by 1 base and J by 4 bases, and 8 bases separated the two germline ends. The CDR3 DNA reads TGTGCCAGCAGTGAAGTTGGGGGGTATAATTCACCCCTCCACTTT. Its translation: CASSEVGGYNSPLHF.

On this clone itself: In the same sample, other DNA sequences code for this CDR3. This chain connects TRBV5-1 to TRBJ2-1, with TRBD1 as a possible D gene (5 bases). Trimming shortened V by 0 bases and J by 2 bases, and 6 bases separated the two germline ends. Germline lookup yields CDR1 SGHRS and CDR2 YFSETQ. This CDR3 contains 14 residues. CDR3 sequence: CASSLGQTYNEQFF. As DNA, the CDR3 is TGCGCCAGCAGCTTGGGACAGACCTACAATGAGCAGTTCTTC. The whole variable domain, filled in from reference TRBV5-1 and TRBJ2-1, reads KAGVTQTPRYLIKTRGQQVTLSCSPISGHRSVSWYQQTPGQGLQFLFEYFSETQRNKGNFPGRFSGRQFSNSRSEMNVSTLELGDSALYLCASSLGQTYNEQFFGPGTRLTVL.

This clone was seen only a few times. The chain carries TRBV28 and TRBJ2-1; D gene ambiguous. CDR1 MDHEN and CDR2 SYDVKM come from the germline V gene. The CDR3 contains 12 residues. Deletions cut 9 bases from V and 6 bases from J, with 12 bases between. CDR3 DNA: TGTGCCAGTAAGCGACGCCTCAATGAGCAGTTCTTC. Its protein is CASKRRLNEQFF.

This clone was counted once. The V and J genes are TRBV27 and TRBJ1-2; possibly TRBD1 for D (6 bases). The length of the CDR3 is 10 residues. Trimming removed 6 bases from V and 14 bases from J, with 13 bases in between. Germline V gives CDR1 MNHEY, CDR2 SMNVEV (reference sequence). CDR3 nucleotides: TGTGCCAGCAGACCCGGGACACTGACCTTC. It specifies CASRPGTLTF.

V usage is TRBV29-1 and J usage is TRBJ2-3; a weak D match, TRBD1 (5 bases). Trimming left V 2 bases short and J 3 bases short, with 9 bases between. The CDR3 has 13 amino acids. CDR1 and CDR2 from the germline V gene are SQVTM and ANQGSEA. CDR3 loop: CSVENPGTDTQYF. The DNA of the CDR3 is TGCAGCGTTGAAAATCCAGGGACAGATACGCAGTATTTT.

This clone turned up a few times. V usage is TRBV11-2 and J usage is TRBJ2-1; TRBD2 agrees at 10 bases. CDR3 size: 15 residues. V dropped 5 bases and J dropped 7; count of bases not matched to a gene: 8. The germline CDR1 and CDR2 sequences are SGHAT and FQNNGV. The CDR3 here is CASSPQGGLANEQFF. CDR3 nucleotide sequence: TGTGCCAGCAGCCCCCAAGGGGGACTAGCGAATGAGCAGTTCTTC. Complete variable domain (other parts from reference TRBV11-2 and TRBJ2-1): EAGVAQSPRYKIIEKRQSVAFWCNPISGHATLYWYQQILGQGPKLLIQFQNNGVVDDSQLPKDRFSAERLKGVDSTLKIQPAKLEDSAVYLCASSPQGGLANEQFFGPGTRLTVL.

This chain joins TRBV24-1 and TRBJ2-3; 9 positions agree with TRBD1. The germline V gene has CDR1 KGHDR and CDR2 SFDVKD. V lost 4 bases and J lost 5; bases outside the gene matches: 9. The CDR3 extends over 16 amino acids. CDR3 DNA sequence: TGTGCCACCAGTGACCTTCCGGGACAGGGTTTAGATACGCAGTATTTT. Encoded protein: CATSDLPGQGLDTQYF.

The V and J genes are TRBV7-6 and TRBJ2-3; tentatively, D is TRBD1 (6 bases). This CDR3 is 15 amino acids long. From germline, CDR1 is SGHVS and CDR2 FNYEAQ. Trimming cost V 1 base and J 0 bases, with 8 bases left between them. The CDR3 DNA reads TGTGCCAGCAGCTTAGGGGGGCCTAGCACAGATACGCAGTATTTT. Protein: CASSLGGPSTDTQYF.

The chain couples TRBV12-5 to TRBJ1-2; 7 positions match TRBD1. The junction had 18 bases not matched to a gene; V was cut back by 6 bases and J by 5 bases. This CDR3 has 17 residues. CDR1 LGHNT and CDR2 FRNRAP come from the germline V gene. The DNA for the CDR3 is TGTGCTAGTGGCCCCGCCCGACAGGGAATCATGACGTATGGCTACACCTTC. Protein: CASGPARQGIMTYGYTF.

The rearrangement joins TRBV7-2 to TRBJ2-6, with 8 bases identical to TRBD1. Germline V gene lookup returns CDR1 SGHTA and CDR2 FQGNSA. V trimming: 4 bases; J trimming: 2 bases; junction bases outside the gene matches: 4. This CDR3 contains 16 residues. CDR3 in DNA: TGTGCCAGCAGCTGGACAGGGATTGCTGGGGCCAACGTCCTGACTTTC. This gives the protein CASSWTGIAGANVLTF. The variable domain in full, completed from reference TRBV7-2 and TRBJ2-6, reads GAGVSQSPSNKVTEKGKDVELRCDPISGHTALYWYRQSLGQGLEFLIYFQGNSAPDKSGLPSDRFSAERTGGSVSTLTIQRTQQEDSAVYLCASSWTGIAGANVLTFGAGSRLTVL.

This chain connects TRBV2 to TRBJ2-7; 7 positions match TRBD1. CDR3 length equals 14 residues. The V segment lost 4 bases and the J segment 3 bases; nucleotides outside the gene matches: 6. Germline loops: CDR1 SNHLY, CDR2 FYNNEI. The chain's CDR3 is CASSVQGTLYEQYF. In DNA, the CDR3 is TGTGCCAGCAGTGTACAGGGGACCCTCTACGAGCAGTACTTC.

The rearrangement links TRBV30 to TRBJ2-7; D gene uncertain. The V gene lost 2 bases and the J gene lost 4 bases, with 6 bases spanning the gap. Looked up from germline, CDR1 is GTSNPN and CDR2 is SVGIG (reference sequence). CDR3 length equals 11 residues. The CDR3 region has the DNA TGTGCCTGGAGTTTCTCTTACGAGCAGTACTTC. Translated, it gives CAWSFSYEQYF.

This clone has just one count. The V call is TRBV13, the J call TRBJ2-7, with a weak D call TRBD2 (6 bases). V was cut by 1 base and J by 6 bases, with 7 bases left in between. This CDR3 is built from 12 residues. Per the germline V gene, CDR1 is PRHDT and CDR2 is FYEKMQ (reference sequence). As DNA, the CDR3 is TGTGCCAGCAGCTTAGAGGGAGGCGAGCAGTACTTC. Encoded protein: CASSLEGGEQYF.